Listed here are 3 T cell receptor beta chains from one sample, sequenced in a study of cytomegalovirus exposure and HLA in healthy donors. 13 Jbeta primers and 60 Vbeta primers were used for the PCR. The table came from immunoSEQ multiplex PCR; TCRdb's copy has only in-frame clones and leaves some out. The repertoire holds under 200,000 clones, with 84% as singletons. Input material: PBMCs. The receptors derive from a man younger than 30 in good health and CMV-seronegative.

The chain combines TRBV6-1 with TRBJ2-7; a possible D gene is TRBD1 (6 bases). CDR1 and CDR2 from the germline V gene are MNHNS and SASEGT. This CDR3 has 12 residues. Trimming removed 7 bases from V and 2 bases from J, with 9 bases in between. The CDR3 protein is CASTGDPYEQYF. In DNA form, the CDR3 reads TGTGCCAGCACAGGGGACCCCTACGAGCAGTACTTC.

The rearrangement joins TRBV6-1 to TRBJ2-2; 9 nucleotides align to TRBD1. The trim removed 7 bases at V and 5 bases at J, leaving 8 bases unmatched. Germline loops: CDR1 MNHNS, CDR2 SASEGT. CDR3 size: 15 residues. This CDR3 reads CASTYRDRVTGELFF. In DNA form, the CDR3 reads TGTGCCAGCACCTACCGGGACAGGGTAACCGGGGAGCTGTTTTTT.

V usage is TRBV4-2 and J usage is TRBJ2-3, with D perhaps matching TRBD2 (5 bases). Germline lookup yields CDR1 LGHNA and CDR2 YNFKEQ. The CDR3 is 14 residues long. Trimming took off 1 base at V and 4 bases at J, with 9 bases between the two ends. In nucleotides, the CDR3 is TGTGCCAGCAGCCAAGGGACTGTAGCAGATACGCAGTATTTT. As protein: CASSQGTVADTQYF.